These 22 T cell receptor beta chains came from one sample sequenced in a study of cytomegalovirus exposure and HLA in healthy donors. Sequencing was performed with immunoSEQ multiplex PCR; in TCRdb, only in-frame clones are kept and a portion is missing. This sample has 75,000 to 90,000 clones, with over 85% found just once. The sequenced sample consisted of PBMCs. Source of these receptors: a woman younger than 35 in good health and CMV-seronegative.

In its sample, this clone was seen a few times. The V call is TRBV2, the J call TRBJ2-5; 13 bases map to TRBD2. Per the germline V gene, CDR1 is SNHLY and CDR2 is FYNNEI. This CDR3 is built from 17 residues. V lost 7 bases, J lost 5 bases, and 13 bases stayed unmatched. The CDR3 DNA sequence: TGTGCCAGCATAGCTAACCGACTAGCGGGAGGCAGGGAGACCCAGTACTTC. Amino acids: CASIANRLAGGRETQYF.

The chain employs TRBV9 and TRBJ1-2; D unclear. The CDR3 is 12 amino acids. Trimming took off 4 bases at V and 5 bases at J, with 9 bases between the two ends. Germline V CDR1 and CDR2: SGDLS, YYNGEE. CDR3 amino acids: CASSKLGYGYTF. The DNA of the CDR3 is TGTGCCAGCAGCAAACTAGGGTATGGCTACACCTTC.

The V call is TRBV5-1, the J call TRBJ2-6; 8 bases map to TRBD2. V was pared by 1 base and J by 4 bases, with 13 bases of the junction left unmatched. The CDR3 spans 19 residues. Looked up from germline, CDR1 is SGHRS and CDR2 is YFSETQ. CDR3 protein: CASSLSNNSGSSGANVLTF. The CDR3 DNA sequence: TGCGCCAGCAGCTTGTCTAATAACAGCGGGAGTTCAGGGGCCAACGTCCTGACTTTC. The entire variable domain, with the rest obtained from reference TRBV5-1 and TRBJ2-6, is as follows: KAGVTQTPRYLIKTRGQQVTLSCSPISGHRSVSWYQQTPGQGLQFLFEYFSETQRNKGNFPGRFSGRQFSNSRSEMNVSTLELGDSALYLCASSLSNNSGSSGANVLTFGAGSRLTVL.

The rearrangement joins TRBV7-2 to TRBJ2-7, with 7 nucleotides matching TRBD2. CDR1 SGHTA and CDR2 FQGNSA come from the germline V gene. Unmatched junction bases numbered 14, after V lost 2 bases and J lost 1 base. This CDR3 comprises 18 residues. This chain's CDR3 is CASSLFWGSGIYSYEQYF. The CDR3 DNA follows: TGTGCCAGCAGCTTATTCTGGGGCAGCGGGATTTATTCCTACGAGCAGTACTTC.

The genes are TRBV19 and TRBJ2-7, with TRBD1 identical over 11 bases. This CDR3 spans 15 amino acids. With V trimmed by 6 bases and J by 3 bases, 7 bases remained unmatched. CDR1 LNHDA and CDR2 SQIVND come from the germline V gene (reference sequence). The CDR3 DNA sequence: TGTGCCAGTAGCAACTGGGGACAGGGGGACTACGAGCAGTACTTC. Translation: CASSNWGQGDYEQYF. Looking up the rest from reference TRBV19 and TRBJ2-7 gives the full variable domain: DGGITQSPKYLFRKEGQNVTLSCEQNLNHDAMYWYRQDPGQGLRLIYYSQIVNDFQKGDIAEGYSVSREKKESFPLTVTSAQKNPTAFYLCASSNWGQGDYEQYFGPGTRLTVT.

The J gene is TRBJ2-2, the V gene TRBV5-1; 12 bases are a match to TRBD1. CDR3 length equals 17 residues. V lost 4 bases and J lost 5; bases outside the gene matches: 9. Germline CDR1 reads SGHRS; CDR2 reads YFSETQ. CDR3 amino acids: CASSGRDRGQGTGELFF. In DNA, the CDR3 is TGCGCCAGCAGCGGCCGGGACAGGGGGCAGGGGACCGGGGAGCTGTTTTTT.

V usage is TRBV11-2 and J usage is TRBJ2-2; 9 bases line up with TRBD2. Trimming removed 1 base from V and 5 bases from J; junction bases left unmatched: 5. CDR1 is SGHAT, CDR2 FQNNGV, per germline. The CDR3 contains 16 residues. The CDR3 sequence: CASSLVAGVYTGELFF. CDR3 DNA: TGTGCCAGCAGCTTAGTAGCGGGAGTCTATACCGGGGAGCTGTTTTTT.

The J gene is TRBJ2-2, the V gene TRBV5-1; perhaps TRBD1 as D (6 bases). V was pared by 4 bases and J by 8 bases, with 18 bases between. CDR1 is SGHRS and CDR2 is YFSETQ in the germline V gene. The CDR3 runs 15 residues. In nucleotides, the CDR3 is TGCGCCAGCAGCCCCCAGTGGGGGCAACAAGGGGAGCTGTTTTTT. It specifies CASSPQWGQQGELFF.

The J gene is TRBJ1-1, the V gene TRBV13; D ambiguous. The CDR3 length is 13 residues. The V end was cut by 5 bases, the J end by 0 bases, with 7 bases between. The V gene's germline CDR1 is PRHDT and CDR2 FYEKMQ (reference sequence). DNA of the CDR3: TGTGCCAGCAGCCTTCAGATGAACACTGAAGCTTTCTTT. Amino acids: CASSLQMNTEAFF. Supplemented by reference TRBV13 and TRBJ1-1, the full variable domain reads AAGVIQSPRHLIKEKRETATLKCYPIPRHDTVYWYQQGPGQDPQFLISFYEKMQSDKGSIPDRFSAQQFSDYHSELNMSSLELGDSALYFCASSLQMNTEAFFGQGTRLTVV.

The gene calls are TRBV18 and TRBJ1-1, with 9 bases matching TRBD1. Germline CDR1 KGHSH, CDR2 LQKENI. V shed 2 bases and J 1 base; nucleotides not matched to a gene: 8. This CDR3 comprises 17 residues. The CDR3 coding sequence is TGTGCCAGCTCACCAAACAGGGGGCGAGGAAGGAACACTGAAGCTTTCTTT. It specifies CASSPNRGRGRNTEAFF.

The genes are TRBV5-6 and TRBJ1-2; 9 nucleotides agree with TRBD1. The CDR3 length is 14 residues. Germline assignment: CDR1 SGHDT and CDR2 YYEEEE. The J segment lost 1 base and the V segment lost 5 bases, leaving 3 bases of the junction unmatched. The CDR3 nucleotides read TGTGCCAGCAGGCCGACAGGGGGTAACTATGGCTACACCTTC. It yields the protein CASRPTGGNYGYTF.

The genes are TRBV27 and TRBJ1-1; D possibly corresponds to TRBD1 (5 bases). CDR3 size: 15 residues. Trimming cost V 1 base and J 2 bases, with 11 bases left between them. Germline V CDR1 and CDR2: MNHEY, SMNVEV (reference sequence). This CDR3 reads CASSLYWGLNTEAFF. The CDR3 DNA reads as TGTGCCAGCAGTTTATATTGGGGCCTAAACACTGAAGCTTTCTTT.

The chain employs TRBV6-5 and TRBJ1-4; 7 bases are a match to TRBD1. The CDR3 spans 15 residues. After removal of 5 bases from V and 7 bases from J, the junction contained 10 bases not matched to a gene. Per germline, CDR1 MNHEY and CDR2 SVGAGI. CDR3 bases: TGTGCCAGCAGTGCCCGACAGGGACTGGGTGAAAAACTGTTTTTT. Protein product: CASSARQGLGEKLFF.

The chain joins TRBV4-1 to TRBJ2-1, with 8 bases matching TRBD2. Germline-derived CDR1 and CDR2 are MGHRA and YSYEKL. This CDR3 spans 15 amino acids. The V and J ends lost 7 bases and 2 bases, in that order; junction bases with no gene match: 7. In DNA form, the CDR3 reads TGCGCCAGCAACGGGGGGGCGGGGCCCTACAATGAGCAGTTCTTC. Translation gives CASNGGAGPYNEQFF.

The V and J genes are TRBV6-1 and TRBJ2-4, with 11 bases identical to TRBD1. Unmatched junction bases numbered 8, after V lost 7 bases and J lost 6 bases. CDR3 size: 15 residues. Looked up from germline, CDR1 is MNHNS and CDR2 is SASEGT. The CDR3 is CASTKGGTGGNIQYF. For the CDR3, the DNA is TGTGCCAGCACCAAGGGTGGGACAGGGGGAAACATTCAGTACTTC.

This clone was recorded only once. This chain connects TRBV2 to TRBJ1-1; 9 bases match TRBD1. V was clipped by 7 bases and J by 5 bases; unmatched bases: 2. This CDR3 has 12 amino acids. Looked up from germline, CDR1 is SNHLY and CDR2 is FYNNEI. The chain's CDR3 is CASMTGGTEAFF. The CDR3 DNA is TGTGCCAGCATGACAGGGGGGACTGAAGCTTTCTTT.

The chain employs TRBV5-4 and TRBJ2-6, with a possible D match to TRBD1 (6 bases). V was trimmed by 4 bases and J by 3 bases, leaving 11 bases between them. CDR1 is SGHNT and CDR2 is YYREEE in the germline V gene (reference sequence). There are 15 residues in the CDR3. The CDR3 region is CASSQTGSGANVLTF. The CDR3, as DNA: TGTGCCAGCAGCCAAACAGGGAGTGGGGCCAACGTCCTGACTTTC.

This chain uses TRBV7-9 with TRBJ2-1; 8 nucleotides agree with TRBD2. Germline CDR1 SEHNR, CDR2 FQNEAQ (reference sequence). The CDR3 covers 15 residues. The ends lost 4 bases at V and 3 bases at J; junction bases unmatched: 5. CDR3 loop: CASSSGAGGYNEQFF. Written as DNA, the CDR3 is TGTGCCAGCAGCTCGGGGGCGGGAGGCTACAATGAGCAGTTCTTC.

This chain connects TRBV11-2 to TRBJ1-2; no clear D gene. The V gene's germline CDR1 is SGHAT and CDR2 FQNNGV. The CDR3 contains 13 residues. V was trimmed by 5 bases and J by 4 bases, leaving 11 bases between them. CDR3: CASSPNGGYGYTF. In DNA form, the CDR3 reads TGTGCCAGCAGCCCTAACGGTGGCTATGGCTACACCTTC.

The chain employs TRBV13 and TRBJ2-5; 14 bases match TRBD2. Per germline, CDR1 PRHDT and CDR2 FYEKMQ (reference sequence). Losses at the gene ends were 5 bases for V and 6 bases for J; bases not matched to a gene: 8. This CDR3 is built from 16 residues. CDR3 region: CASSPQGLAGVKTQYF. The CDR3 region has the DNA TGTGCCAGCAGCCCACAGGGACTAGCGGGGGTAAAGACCCAGTACTTC.

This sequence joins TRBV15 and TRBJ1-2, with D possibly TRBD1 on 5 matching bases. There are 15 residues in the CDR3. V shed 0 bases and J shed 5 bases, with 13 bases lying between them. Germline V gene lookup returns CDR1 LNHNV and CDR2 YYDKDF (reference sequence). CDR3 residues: CATSRDPQAEYGYTF. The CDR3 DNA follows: TGTGCCACCAGCAGAGACCCACAGGCCGAGTATGGCTACACCTTC.

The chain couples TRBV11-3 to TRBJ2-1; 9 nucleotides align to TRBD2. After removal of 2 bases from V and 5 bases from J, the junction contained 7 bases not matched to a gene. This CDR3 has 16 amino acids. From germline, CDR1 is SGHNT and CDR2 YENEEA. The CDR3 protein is CASSLKSGGPNNEQFF. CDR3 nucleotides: TGTGCCAGCAGCTTAAAAAGCGGGGGGCCTAACAATGAGCAGTTCTTC.